The 5 T cell receptor beta chains below were found in one sample sequenced in a study of shared clonotypes between healthy human individuals. Clones were sequenced by immunoSEQ multiplex PCR, and TCRdb holds only the in-frame ones, with some missing. The data contain approximately 1.4 million clones, 95% to 99% of them singletons. Sequenced material: naive CD4+ T cells sorted from blood. The subset denotes: CD45RA+ positively selected. The receptors come from a man aged 25 to 40 in good health.

This chain links TRBV14 with TRBJ2-7, with D uncertain. Germline V gene lookup returns CDR1 SGHDN and CDR2 FVKESK. The length of the CDR3 is 14 residues. V lost 1 base to trimming and J lost 3 bases, with 10 bases between them. CDR3 loop: CASSQGGPDYEQYF. CDR3 coding DNA: TGTGCCAGCAGCCAAGGAGGACCGGACTACGAGCAGTACTTC.

In regard to this clone: This sample also contains other DNA sequences that code for the same CDR3. V gene TRBV7-9 combines with J gene TRBJ2-1; 12 nucleotides agree with TRBD2. Trimming at V came to 4 bases and at J to 0 bases, leaving 4 bases not matched to a gene. From germline, CDR1 is SEHNR and CDR2 FQNEAQ (reference sequence). The CDR3 is made up of 17 amino acids. As DNA, the CDR3 is TGTGCCAGCAGCTCTCCGACTAGCGGGAGCTCCTACAATGAGCAGTTCTTC. This gives the protein CASSSPTSGSSYNEQFF. Together with reference TRBV7-9 and TRBJ2-1, the CDR3 gives the full variable domain: DTGVSQNPRHKITKRGQNVTFRCDPISEHNRLYWYRQTLGQGPEFLTYFQNEAQLEKSRLLSDRFSAERPKGSFSTLEIQRTEQGDSAMYLCASSSPTSGSSYNEQFFGPGTRLTVL.

The rearrangement joins TRBV7-2 to TRBJ2-3; possibly TRBD2 for D (5 bases). V was clipped by 1 base and J by 4 bases, with 15 bases between them. The CDR3 spans 16 residues. Germline CDR1 reads SGHTA; CDR2 reads FQGNSA. CDR3 in DNA: TGTGCCAGCAGCTTAGGGACGGGCCTCGGGGCAGATACGCAGTATTTT. Protein product: CASSLGTGLGADTQYF.

Here the CDR3 DNA reads TGTGCCTGGAGTATGGGAGACGACTACGAGCAGTACTTC. Its translation is CAWSMGDDYEQYF. This chain uses TRBV30 with TRBJ2-7, with D possibly TRBD2 on 5 matching bases. Trimming left V 2 bases short and J 3 bases short, with 11 bases between. CDR3 length: 13 amino acids. CDR1 is GTSNPN, CDR2 SVGIG, per germline (reference sequence).

The J gene is TRBJ1-5, the V gene TRBV10-3; D ambiguous. Germline CDR1 is ENHRY and CDR2 is SYGVKD. Between the trimmed V and J ends, which lost 6 bases and 1 base, there was a span of 7 bases. CDR3 length equals 13 residues. CDR3 coding DNA: TGTGCCATCAGAAACAGCAGCAATCAGCCCCAGCATTTT. Its protein product is CAIRNSSNQPQHF.